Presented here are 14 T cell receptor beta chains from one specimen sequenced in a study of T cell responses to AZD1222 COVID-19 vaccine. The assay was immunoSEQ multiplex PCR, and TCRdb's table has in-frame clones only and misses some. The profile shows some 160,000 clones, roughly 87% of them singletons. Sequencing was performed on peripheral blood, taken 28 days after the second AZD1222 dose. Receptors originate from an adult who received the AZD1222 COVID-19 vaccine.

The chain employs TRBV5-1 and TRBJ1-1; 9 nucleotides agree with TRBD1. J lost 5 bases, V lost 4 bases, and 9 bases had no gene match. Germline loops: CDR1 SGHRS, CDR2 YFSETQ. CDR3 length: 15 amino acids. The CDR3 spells CASSHTDRGTTEAFF. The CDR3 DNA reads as TGCGCCAGCAGCCACACGGACAGGGGAACGACTGAAGCTTTCTTT.

This CDR3 is CASSPQGQEAFF. The DNA for the CDR3 is TGTGCCAGCAGCCCTCAGGGCCAGGAAGCTTTCTTT. The chain links TRBV5-4 to TRBJ1-1, with D tentatively TRBD1 (5 bases). This CDR3 comprises 12 residues. Trimming left V 4 bases short and J 8 bases short, with 12 bases between. Germline V CDR1 and CDR2: SGHNT, YYREEE (reference sequence).

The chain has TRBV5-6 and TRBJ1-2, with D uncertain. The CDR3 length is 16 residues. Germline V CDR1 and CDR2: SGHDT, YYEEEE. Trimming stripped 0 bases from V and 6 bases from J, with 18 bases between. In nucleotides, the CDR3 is TGTGCCAGCAGCTTGGCCGGGCAGAGACTAGAGAATGGCTACACCTTC. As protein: CASSLAGQRLENGYTF.

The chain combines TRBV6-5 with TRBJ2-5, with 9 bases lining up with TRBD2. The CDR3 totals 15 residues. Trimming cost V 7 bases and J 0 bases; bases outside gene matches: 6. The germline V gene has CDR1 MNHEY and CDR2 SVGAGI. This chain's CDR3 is CASIETSGYQETQYF. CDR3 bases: TGTGCCAGCATAGAGACTAGCGGCTACCAAGAGACCCAGTACTTC.

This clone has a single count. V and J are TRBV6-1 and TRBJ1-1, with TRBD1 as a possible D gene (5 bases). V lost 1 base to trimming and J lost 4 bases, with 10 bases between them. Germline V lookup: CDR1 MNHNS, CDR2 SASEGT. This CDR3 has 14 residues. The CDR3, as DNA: TGTGCCAGCAGTGAAGAGAGGGGCAGCACTGAAGCTTTCTTT. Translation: CASSEERGSTEAFF.

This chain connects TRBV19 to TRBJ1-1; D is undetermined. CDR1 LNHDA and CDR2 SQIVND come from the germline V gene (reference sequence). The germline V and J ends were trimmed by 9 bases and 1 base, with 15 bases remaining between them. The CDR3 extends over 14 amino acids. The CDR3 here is CASLPYSGNTEAFF. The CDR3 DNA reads TGTGCCAGCCTACCTTACTCCGGGAACACTGAAGCTTTCTTT.

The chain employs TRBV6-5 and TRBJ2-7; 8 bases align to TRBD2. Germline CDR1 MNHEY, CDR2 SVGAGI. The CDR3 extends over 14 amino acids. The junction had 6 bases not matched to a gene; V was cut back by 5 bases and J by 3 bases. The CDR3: CASSPGGGGYEQYF. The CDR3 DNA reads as TGTGCCAGCAGTCCGGGGGGGGGCGGCTACGAGCAGTACTTC.

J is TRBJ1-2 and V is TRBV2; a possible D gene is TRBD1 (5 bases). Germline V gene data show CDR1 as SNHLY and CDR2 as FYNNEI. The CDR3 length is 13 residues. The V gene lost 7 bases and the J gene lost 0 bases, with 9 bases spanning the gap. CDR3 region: CASILTANYGYTF. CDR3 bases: TGTGCCAGCATCCTGACAGCTAACTATGGCTACACCTTC.

DNA of the CDR3: TGTGCCAGTACCCTGGGACTAGCGGGGAGGAATGAGCAGTTCTTC. It yields the protein CASTLGLAGRNEQFF. The J gene is TRBJ2-1, the V gene TRBV19; 13 nucleotides line up with TRBD2. CDR3 length equals 15 residues. The ends lost 7 bases at V and 7 bases at J; junction bases unmatched: 7. Germline values: CDR1 LNHDA, CDR2 SQIVND (reference sequence).

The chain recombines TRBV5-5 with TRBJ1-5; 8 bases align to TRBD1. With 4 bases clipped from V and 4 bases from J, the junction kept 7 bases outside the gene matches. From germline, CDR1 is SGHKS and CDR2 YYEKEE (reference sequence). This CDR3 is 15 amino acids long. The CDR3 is CASSPGTGTNQPQHF. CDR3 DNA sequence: TGTGCCAGCAGCCCCGGGACAGGAACTAATCAGCCCCAGCATTTT.

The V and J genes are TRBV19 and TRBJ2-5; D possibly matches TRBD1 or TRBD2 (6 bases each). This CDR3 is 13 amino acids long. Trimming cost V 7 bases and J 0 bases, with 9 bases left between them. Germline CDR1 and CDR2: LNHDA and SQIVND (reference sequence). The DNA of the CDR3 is TGTGCCAGTAAGGGGGGATACCAAGAGACCCAGTACTTC. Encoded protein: CASKGGYQETQYF. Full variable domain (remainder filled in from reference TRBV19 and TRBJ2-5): DGGITQSPKYLFRKEGQNVTLSCEQNLNHDAMYWYRQDPGQGLRLIYYSQIVNDFQKGDIAEGYSVSREKKESFPLTVTSAQKNPTAFYLCASKGGYQETQYFGPGTRLLVL.

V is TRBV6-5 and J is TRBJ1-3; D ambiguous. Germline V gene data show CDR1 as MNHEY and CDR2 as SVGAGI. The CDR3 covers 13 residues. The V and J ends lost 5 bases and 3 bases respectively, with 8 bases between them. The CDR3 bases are TGTGCCAGCAGTAGGGCCATTGGAAACACCATATATTTT. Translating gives CASSRAIGNTIYF.

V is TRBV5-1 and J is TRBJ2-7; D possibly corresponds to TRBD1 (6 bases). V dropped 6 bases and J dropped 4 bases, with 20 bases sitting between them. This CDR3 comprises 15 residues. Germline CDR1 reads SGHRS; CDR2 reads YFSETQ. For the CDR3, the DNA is TGCGCCAGCAAGGGCGACGTTGAGGGGGAATACGAGCAGTACTTC. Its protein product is CASKGDVEGEYEQYF.

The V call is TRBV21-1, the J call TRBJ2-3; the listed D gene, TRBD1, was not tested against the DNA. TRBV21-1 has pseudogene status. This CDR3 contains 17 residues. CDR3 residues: CASNSNRDRESTDTQYF. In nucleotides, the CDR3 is TGTGCCAGCAACTCAAACCGGGACAGGGAATCGACAGATACGCAGTATTTT.